This entry lists 25 T cell receptor beta chains sequenced from one sample in a study of T cell responses to AZD1222 COVID-19 vaccine. This table comes from immunoSEQ multiplex PCR, and its TCRdb copy is limited to in-frame clones, with some not included. The profile covers 150,000 to 200,000 clones, with 85% to 95% appearing a single time and approximately 1.3% taken by the ten largest. The material was peripheral blood, obtained on day 0 of AZD1222 vaccination. Every receptor here comes from an adult in good health.

The gene calls are TRBV27 and TRBJ1-2, with 7 bases aligning to TRBD1. The V and J ends lost 3 bases and 4 bases, in that order; junction bases with no gene match: 8. Germline CDR1 reads MNHEY; CDR2 reads SMNVEV (reference sequence). The CDR3 is 15 amino acids. CDR3 sequence (DNA): TGTGCCAGCAGTTTGACAGGGACCCGCCCCTATGGCTACACCTTC. It is translated as CASSLTGTRPYGYTF.

Remarks on this clone: Other nucleotide sequences in the sample specify the same CDR3. The CDR3 coding sequence is TGCGCCAGCAGCGGGGGGACTAGCGGACAAGAGACCCAGTACTTC. As protein: CASSGGTSGQETQYF. The rearrangement links TRBV5-1 to TRBJ2-5; 11 bases align to TRBD2. The CDR3 sequence is 15 residues long. The ends lost 4 bases at V and 2 bases at J; junction bases unmatched: 4. CDR1 SGHRS and CDR2 YFSETQ come from the germline V gene.

The chain links TRBV9 to TRBJ1-1; D might be TRBD1 (5 bases). Germline V CDR1 and CDR2: SGDLS, YYNGEE. V lost 0 bases and J 4 bases, leaving 10 bases between the germline ends. The CDR3 is 14 amino acids. CDR3 coding DNA: TGTGCCAGCAGCGTAGATGGGACGACCACTGAAGCTTTCTTT. Translating gives CASSVDGTTTEAFF.

The CDR3 DNA reads TGTGCCAGCTCGGACGGGGAAAATCAGCCCCAGCATTTT. Its protein is CASSDGENQPQHF. The chain uses TRBV18 and TRBJ1-5; D gene ambiguous. V shed 6 bases and J shed 4 bases, with 10 bases lying between them. The CDR3 is 13 residues long. Germline loops: CDR1 KGHSH, CDR2 LQKENI.

The rearrangement uses TRBV19 and TRBJ1-5; D may be TRBD1 (6 bases). Per the germline V gene, CDR1 is LNHDA and CDR2 is SQIVND (reference sequence). The CDR3 sequence is 14 residues long. V was cut by 3 bases and J by 7 bases, with 13 bases left in between. The CDR3 loop reads CASSMGGALQPQHF. CDR3 sequence (DNA): TGTGCCAGTAGTATGGGGGGGGCGTTACAGCCCCAGCATTTT. Filled out from reference TRBV19 and TRBJ1-5, the complete variable domain reads DGGITQSPKYLFRKEGQNVTLSCEQNLNHDAMYWYRQDPGQGLRLIYYSQIVNDFQKGDIAEGYSVSREKKESFPLTVTSAQKNPTAFYLCASSMGGALQPQHFGDGTRLSIL.

The CDR3 DNA is TGTGCCAGCAGCGCCCAGGAGGCCGGGGAGCTGTTTTTT. It translates to CASSAQEAGELFF. The chain links TRBV7-2 to TRBJ2-2; D might be TRBD2 (5 bases). The CDR3 is 13 residues long. CDR1 and CDR2 from the germline V gene are SGHTA and FQGNSA. The V and J ends lost 5 bases and 6 bases respectively, with 10 bases between them.

The chain couples TRBV15 to TRBJ2-5; D assignment may be TRBD1 or TRBD2 (6 bases each). The CDR3 runs to 14 residues. Trimming removed 3 bases from V and 5 bases from J, with 13 bases in between. Germline V gene sequence: CDR1 LNHNV, CDR2 YYDKDF (reference sequence). This chain's CDR3 is CATSRAGGGETQYF. CDR3 in DNA: TGTGCCACCAGCAGGGCCGGGGGCGGGGAGACCCAGTACTTC.

This sequence joins TRBV6-2 or TRBV6-3 and TRBJ1-6; 7 bases map to TRBD1. Germline CDR1 MNHEY, CDR2 SVGEGT. The CDR3 contains 15 residues. The V and J ends lost 3 bases and 5 bases, in that order; junction bases with no gene match: 4. CDR3 nucleotide sequence: TGTGCCAGCAGTTATTCAGGGGGGGATAATTCACCCCTCCACTTT. Translating it yields CASSYSGGDNSPLHF.

The chain recombines TRBV19 with TRBJ1-2; D gene uncertain. The CDR3 has 11 residues. V was clipped by 5 bases and J by 7 bases, with 8 bases between them. Germline values: CDR1 LNHDA, CDR2 SQIVND (reference sequence). The CDR3 here is CASSLGVGYTF. CDR3 nucleotides: TGTGCCAGTAGTCTCGGGGTTGGCTACACCTTC.

CDR3 coding DNA: TGCGCCAGCAGCTTGGGCCTGGCTCAGGGGGCTCGTTCGAACACTGAAGCTTTCTTT. It specifies CASSLGLAQGARSNTEAFF. The chain is built from TRBV5-1 and TRBJ1-1; 8 bases match TRBD1. This CDR3 region has 19 residues. V gave up 0 bases and J gave up 1 base; unmatched junction bases: 14. Germline CDR1 reads SGHRS; CDR2 reads YFSETQ.

CDR3 nucleotide sequence: TGCGCCAGCAGCCTCGGTTTAAGGACAGGGGATGCTTTCTTT. It codes for CASSLGLRTGDAFF. The V and J genes are TRBV4-3 and TRBJ1-1, with 9 bases aligning to TRBD1. Germline lookup yields CDR1 LGHNA and CDR2 YSLEER. V lost 4 bases and J lost 11; bases outside the gene matches: 11. The CDR3 sequence is 14 residues long.

The chain has TRBV5-1 and TRBJ1-6; the match to TRBD1 covers 9 bases. Germline V gene lookup returns CDR1 SGHRS and CDR2 YFSETQ. This CDR3 region has 15 residues. J was trimmed by 6 bases and V by 4 bases; bases with no gene match: 5. The CDR3 region is CASSTGQGFNSPLHF. In DNA, the CDR3 is TGCGCCAGCAGCACCGGACAGGGGTTTAATTCACCCCTCCACTTT.

This sequence joins TRBV19 and TRBJ2-3; 7 nucleotides agree with TRBD1. The CDR3 has 17 amino acids. J was trimmed by 5 bases and V by 5 bases; bases with no gene match: 16. Germline V lookup: CDR1 LNHDA, CDR2 SQIVND (reference sequence). CDR3 amino acids: CASSPPPGQPPIDTQYF. The CDR3 coding sequence is TGTGCCAGTAGTCCCCCTCCGGGACAGCCACCCATAGATACGCAGTATTTT.

The J gene is TRBJ1-5, the V gene TRBV7-2; a possible D gene is TRBD1 (5 bases). V was clipped by 6 bases and J by 5 bases, with 14 bases between them. Germline lookup yields CDR1 SGHTA and CDR2 FQGNSA. CDR3 length: 14 residues. The CDR3 DNA is TGTGCCAGCAGGGGTGATCAGGGAGATCAGCCCCAGCATTTT. The encoded protein is CASRGDQGDQPQHF.

This chain links TRBV5-1 with TRBJ2-2; D could derive from TRBD1 or TRBD2 (6 bases each). CDR1 is SGHRS and CDR2 is YFSETQ in the germline V gene. V was shortened by 2 bases and J by 3 bases, with 14 bases between the two germline ends. The length of the CDR3 is 16 residues. For the CDR3, the DNA is TGCGCCAGCAGCTTATCCCCGGGGGCTCACACCGGGGAGCTGTTTTTT. It encodes CASSLSPGAHTGELFF.

A remark on this clone: This sample includes further DNA sequences coding for the same CDR3. The chain has TRBV5-1 and TRBJ1-1; unclear D gene. The CDR3 extends over 12 amino acids. V was trimmed by 1 base and J by 4 bases, leaving 5 bases between them. Germline assignment: CDR1 SGHRS and CDR2 YFSETQ. CDR3 DNA: TGCGCCAGCAGCTTGTCCGGCACTGAAGCTTTCTTT. Translated, it gives CASSLSGTEAFF.

The chain recombines TRBV3-1 (or the pseudogene TRBV3-2) with TRBJ2-2, with 12 bases matching TRBD2. CDR3 length: 18 amino acids. Germline trimming cut 6 bases from V and 0 bases from J; bases unmatched to any gene: 8. Germline assignment: CDR1 LGHDT and CDR2 YNNKEL (reference sequence). CDR3 loop: CASSRTLAGGPNTGELFF. DNA for the CDR3: TGTGCCAGCAGTCGAACCCTAGCGGGGGGGCCGAACACCGGGGAGCTGTTTTTT.

This clone is a singleton in its sample. The same CDR3 also results from other DNA sequences found in this sample. This chain connects TRBV19 to TRBJ2-7, with D tentatively TRBD1 (6 bases). Trimming removed 6 bases at V and 3 bases at J, with 18 bases between. Germline CDR1 and CDR2: LNHDA and SQIVND (reference sequence). This CDR3 spans 15 amino acids. The CDR3 nucleotides are TGTGCCAGTAGATGGTCGGTAGCAGGGGACTACGAGCAGTACTTC. Its translation is CASRWSVAGDYEQYF.

This clone was observed once. J is TRBJ1-2 and V is TRBV28; 8 nucleotides match TRBD1. In germline, CDR1 is MDHEN, CDR2 SYDVKM. The CDR3 totals 14 residues. With 3 bases clipped from V and 5 bases from J, the junction kept 5 bases outside the gene matches. The CDR3 DNA follows: TGTGCCAGCAGTTTTAACAGGGGGAAATATGGCTACACCTTC. It encodes CASSFNRGKYGYTF.

The chain employs TRBV7-7 and TRBJ1-4; D is undetermined. Trimming left V 3 bases short and J 4 bases short, with 6 bases between. Per germline, CDR1 SSHAT and CDR2 FNYEAQ (reference sequence). This CDR3 has 13 residues. The CDR3 sequence: CASSLDLNEKLFF. The CDR3 DNA follows: TGTGCCAGCAGCTTGGACCTTAATGAAAAACTGTTTTTT.

The J gene is TRBJ2-7, the V gene TRBV27; TRBD1 matches 8 bases. With 4 bases clipped from V and 4 bases from J, the junction kept 9 bases outside the gene matches. CDR1 MNHEY and CDR2 SMNVEV come from the germline V gene (reference sequence). CDR3 length: 15 amino acids. DNA of the CDR3: TGTGCCAGCAGTTCGACCAGGACAGGGATTTACGAGCAGTACTTC. It translates to CASSSTRTGIYEQYF.

The V gene is TRBV6-2 or TRBV6-3, the J gene TRBJ1-5; a possible D gene is TRBD1 (5 bases). CDR1 and CDR2 (germline): MNHEY, SVGEGT. V was pared by 2 bases and J by 7 bases, with 9 bases between. This CDR3 is built from 13 residues. The CDR3 loop reads CASSYAGQQPQHF. CDR3 nucleotides: TGTGCCAGCAGTTACGCGGGGCAGCAGCCCCAGCATTTT.

The V call is TRBV7-2, the J call TRBJ1-2; D might be TRBD1 (6 bases). V was cut by 7 bases and J by 4 bases, with 16 bases left in between. Germline V gives CDR1 SGHTA, CDR2 FQGNSA. The CDR3 consists of 14 residues. CDR3 nucleotides: TGTGCCAGCACCGTAGGAGGGGGTTTCTATGGCTACACCTTC. Its translation: CASTVGGGFYGYTF.

The chain couples TRBV7-9 to TRBJ1-2; no clear D gene. Trimming cost V 4 bases and J 6 bases, with 18 bases left between them. The CDR3 spans 15 residues. CDR1 is SEHNR and CDR2 is FQNEAQ in the germline V gene (reference sequence). The CDR3 sequence is CASSSPTLPLHGYTF. The CDR3 DNA is TGTGCCAGCAGCTCCCCTACCCTACCCCTTCATGGCTACACCTTC.

V gene TRBV14 combines with J gene TRBJ1-1; D is unclear. The V and J ends lost 7 bases and 0 bases respectively, with 9 bases between them. Germline V lookup: CDR1 SGHDN, CDR2 FVKESK. The CDR3 extends over 13 amino acids. CDR3 coding DNA: TGTGCCAGCACGCGGTCCATGAACACTGAAGCTTTCTTT. Encoded protein: CASTRSMNTEAFF.